This T cell receptor beta chain appears in the sequencing data of a study of blood T cells in healthy people across ages. Findings of the study overall: Unsorted PBMCs blocked a conclusive comparison of naive and antigen-experienced cells.

Per the germline V gene, CDR1 is SQVTM and CDR2 is ANQGSEA. Losses at the gene ends were 4 bases for V and 8 bases for J; bases not matched to a gene: 7. The CDR3 contains 12 residues. This clonotype was detected many times. Its antigen is undetermined. Primed by a sample-barcoded 5' primer and a J-beta primer mix, a second PCR proceeded for 7 to 11 cycles. Using its own MiXCR run on the 5' RACE reads, TCRdb lists one record per CDR3 protein. The sample has about 970,000 distinct CDR3 sequences; roughly half are singletons. Sample: blood. The chain combines TRBV29-1 with TRBJ1-2; TRBD1 matches at 7 bases. The source is a woman aged 55-69 years in good health. The CDR3 spells CSVATGDGGYTF. The DNA of the CDR3 is TGCAGCGTTGCCACAGGGGATGGAGGCTACACCTTC.